This entry lists 6 T cell receptor beta chains sequenced from one sample in a study of radiation and T cells in renal cell carcinoma. Data came from immunoSEQ multiplex PCR; TCRdb stores just in-frame clones and leaves some out. Of roughly 80,000 clones listed, 75% to 90% are singletons. The time point denotes: blood 4 weeks post-SBRT, at nephrectomy. The treatment denotes: 15 Gy SBRT to primary tumor, nephrectomy 4 weeks later. The sequenced sample was blood, obtained from a patient whose treatment included radiotherapy and nephrectomy. These receptors originate from a woman in her sixties or seventies with renal cell carcinoma.

The chain couples TRBV4-2 to TRBJ1-2; unclear D gene. The germline V gene has CDR1 LGHNA and CDR2 YNFKEQ. V lost 0 bases to trimming and J lost 1 base, with 9 bases between them. This CDR3 is 15 amino acids long. Here the CDR3 reads CASSQELGYNYGYTF. CDR3 in DNA: TGTGCCAGCAGCCAAGAACTCGGTTATAACTATGGCTACACCTTC.

The chain has TRBV2 and TRBJ2-5; D not certain. The V gene's germline CDR1 is SNHLY and CDR2 FYNNEI. This CDR3 is 15 amino acids long. V was shortened by 3 bases and J by 4 bases, with 15 bases between the two germline ends. CDR3 residues: CASSEMLHFGETQYF. The DNA for the CDR3 is TGTGCCAGCAGTGAGATGCTTCACTTTGGAGAGACCCAGTACTTC.

The genes are TRBV6-1 and TRBJ2-1; the D gene is possibly TRBD2 (6 bases). The length of the CDR3 is 15 residues. Trimming stripped 6 bases from V and 4 bases from J, with 16 bases between. From germline, CDR1 is MNHNS and CDR2 SASEGT. CDR3 residues: CASRIGTGGYNEQFF. CDR3 nucleotide sequence: TGTGCCAGCAGGATTGGGACTGGTGGATACAATGAGCAGTTCTTC.

V gene TRBV11-1 combines with J gene TRBJ1-1; no definite D call. The CDR3 covers 12 residues. Looked up from germline, CDR1 is SGHAT and CDR2 is FQDESV (reference sequence). V lost 0 bases and J lost 1, with 0 bases in between. CDR3 nucleotide sequence: TGTGCCAGCAGCTTAGCGAACACTGAAGCTTTCTTT. As protein: CASSLANTEAFF.

This chain connects TRBV7-9 to TRBJ1-1; no clear D. Trimming removed 5 bases at V and 1 base at J, with 17 bases between. The CDR3 is made up of 16 amino acids. The V gene's germline CDR1 is SEHNR and CDR2 FQNEAQ (reference sequence). The CDR3 nucleotides are TGTGCCAGCAGCCCCCTACCGATCGCAGAGAACACTGAAGCTTTCTTT. Translation gives CASSPLPIAENTEAFF.

The CDR3 spells CASRSGTSGGARETQYF. The CDR3 coding sequence is TGCGCCAGCAGGTCCGGGACTAGCGGGGGGGCTAGAGAGACCCAGTACTTC. The gene calls are TRBV5-1 and TRBJ2-5, with 16 bases matching TRBD2. The CDR3 covers 17 residues. In germline, CDR1 is SGHRS, CDR2 YFSETQ. Trimming took 5 bases from V and 4 from J; bases not matched to a gene: 8.